This T cell receptor (beta chain) was identified in a study of cytomegalovirus exposure and HLA in healthy donors. The PCR ran on 60 Vbeta and 13 Jbeta primers. This table comes from immunoSEQ multiplex PCR, and its TCRdb copy is limited to in-frame clones, with some not included. The profile shows 120,000 or so clones, about four fifths of them singletons. Germline CDR1 reads SNHLY; CDR2 reads FYNNEI. The CDR3 contains 13 residues. V shed 10 bases and J 4 bases; nucleotides not matched to a gene: 6. The V call is TRBV2, the J call TRBJ1-2; 10 positions match TRBD1. Sequenced material: PBMCs. This receptor was identified in a female donor in good health and CMV-seropositive. The CDR3 reads CATAGTGAYGYTF. The CDR3 nucleotides read TGTGCCACCGCGGGGACAGGGGCCTATGGCTACACCTTC. The variable domain in full, with the rest retrieved from reference TRBV2 and TRBJ1-2, is EPEVTQTPSHQVTQMGQEVILRCVPISNHLYFYWYRQILGQKVEFLVSFYNNEISEKSEIFDDQFSVERPDGSNFTLKIRSTKLEDSAMYFCATAGTGAYGYTFGSGTRLTVV.